These T cell receptor beta chains were read from a single sample in a study of blood T cell repertoires in COVID-19. TCRdb keeps only in-frame clones here, not all; method: immunoSEQ multiplex PCR. The sample has about 200,000 clones, roughly 90% seen once. Sequencing input: peripheral blood. The receptors were gathered from a man in his 60s who had recovered from COVID-19. Both conserved end residues are part of each CDR3. D genes are given only for firm matches. Rows may omit the clone size; those that give it use once, few, many or a size class.

D gene	clone size	V gene	J gene	CDR3 DNA	CDR3 protein
NA	NA	TRBV7-3	TRBJ2-7	TGTGCCAGCAGCGCCGACACCTCCTACGAGCAGTACTTC	CASSADTSYEQYF
TRBD1	NA	TRBV7-2	TRBJ2-7	TGTGCCAGCAGCTTAGGGATAGACAGGGGGCGCTACGAGCAGTACTTC	CASSLGIDRGRYEQYF
TRBD1	NA	TRBV7-2	TRBJ1-1	TGTGCCAGCAGCACGACAGGGCTAACTGAAGCTTTCTTT	CASSTTGLTEAFF
NA	NA	TRBV9	TRBJ1-1	TGTGCCAGCAGCGTAGAGCCGGGAGTATTGAACACTGAAGCTTTCTTT	CASSVEPGVLNTEAFF
TRBD2	NA	TRBV18	TRBJ2-3	TGTGCCAGCTCACCCTCTAGCGGGAGCTTTAGCACAGATACGCAGTATTTT	CASSPSSGSFSTDTQYF
TRBD2	NA	TRBV19	TRBJ2-1	TGTGCCAGTAGCCTACTAGCGGGGGGCTTTCGCTCCTACAATGAGCAGTTCTTC	CASSLLAGGFRSYNEQFF
TRBD1	NA	TRBV10-2	TRBJ1-5	TGCGCCAGCAGGAAGACAGGGGGCCATCAGCCCCAGCATTTT	CASRKTGGHQPQHF
NA	NA	TRBV25-1	TRBJ1-6	TGTGCCAGCAGTGAAACAGGAAATAATTCACCCCTCCACTTT	CASSETGNNSPLHF
TRBD1	NA	TRBV30	TRBJ2-1	TGTGCCTGGAGTGTACAGGACAGGGATGGCGATGAGCAGTTCTTC	CAWSVQDRDGDEQFF
NA	NA	TRBV7-3	TRBJ2-3	TGTGCCAGCAGCTTATCGGTAGCGGCCACAGATACGCAGTATTTT	CASSLSVAATDTQYF
NA	NA	TRBV27	TRBJ2-7	TGTGCCAGCAGTTTACGGTGGATAGGGGGCTACGAGCAGTACTTC	CASSLRWIGGYEQYF
TRBD2	NA	TRBV28	TRBJ2-1	TGTGCCAGCAGTTTGCTGAGACTAGCGTTCAATGAGCAGTTCTTC	CASSLLRLAFNEQFF
NA	NA	TRBV12-3/TRBV12-4	TRBJ2-2	TGTGCCAGCAGCCGTGACTCCACCGGGGAGCTGTTTTTT	CASSRDSTGELFF
TRBD1	NA	TRBV4-1	TRBJ1-6	TGCGCCAGCAGCCAAGATCGGCAGGGGGTTTATTCACCCCTCCACTTT	CASSQDRQGVYSPLHF
TRBD2	once	TRBV19	TRBJ2-4	TGTGCCAGTAGTATCGGCCTAGCGGTAGCCAAAAACATTCAGTACTTC	CASSIGLAVAKNIQYF
TRBD2	NA	TRBV19	TRBJ2-1	TGTGCCAGTAAGGGTAGCGGGAGGTCGCCCCTTAGGGTCAATGAGCAGTTCTTC	CASKGSGRSPLRVNEQFF
TRBD1	once	TRBV2	TRBJ1-5	TGTGCCAGCAGTGAATGGTCAGGGGGCACTCAGCCCCAGCATTTT	CASSEWSGGTQPQHF
NA	NA	TRBV24-1	TRBJ2-7	TGTGCCACCAGTGACTCCACAAACGAGCAGTACTTC	CATSDSTNEQYF
TRBD2	NA	TRBV2	TRBJ2-1	TGTGCCAGCACCGGGAGGAACTACAATGAGCAGTTCTTC	CASTGRNYNEQFF
NA	NA	TRBV21-1	TRBJ2-6	TGTGCCAGCAGCAAATACCGGGACACGGGACTAGCAGGTACTGGGGCCAACGTCCTGACTTTC	CASSKYRDTGLAGTGANVLTF
NA	NA	TRBV28	TRBJ2-3	TGTGCCAGCAGTCTCGGGACACCCACAGATACGCAGTATTTT	CASSLGTPTDTQYF
TRBD1	once	TRBV9	TRBJ2-7	TGTGCCAGCAGCCCCCATGGGGGGACAGGGAGAACCTACGAGCAGTACTTC	CASSPHGGTGRTYEQYF
NA	NA	TRBV19	TRBJ2-2	TGTGCCAGTACCCTATTACCCAACAGAGTCACCGGGGAGCTGTTTTTT	CASTLLPNRVTGELFF
NA	NA	TRBV9	TRBJ2-3	TGTGCCAGCAGCGTAAGCGGATACACAGATACGCAGTATTTT	CASSVSGYTDTQYF
NA	once	TRBV7-2	TRBJ2-3	TGTGCCAGCAGCGGGGGGAATTCAGATACGCAGTATTTT	CASSGGNSDTQYF
TRBD2	NA	TRBV5-1	TRBJ2-1	TGCGCCAGCAGCCCCGGGACTAGGTTGAATGAGCAGTTCTTC	CASSPGTRLNEQFF
TRBD2	NA	TRBV3-1/TRBV3-2	TRBJ2-2	TGTGCCAGCAGCCAAGATCGGCTAGCGGCCGGGGAGCTGTTTTTT	CASSQDRLAAGELFF
TRBD2	NA	TRBV19	TRBJ2-2	TGTGCCACTAAACTGACTAGCGGCACGGCTGGGGAGCTGTTTTTT	CATKLTSGTAGELFF